A single T cell receptor beta chain is shown here with its context. Its antigen is unidentified. The source of the sample is a study of OX40 agonist ivuxolimab in advanced cancers. Study summary: The eligibility criteria allowed prior anti-PD-1, anti-PD-L1 or anti-CTLA-4 therapy, and approximately 40% had some. Two patients with cutaneous melanoma and one with hepatocellular carcinoma, three in total, showed partial responses.

TCRdb's table, derived via immunoSEQ multiplex PCR, lists solely in-frame clones and lacks some. The profile shows 55,000 to 80,000 clones, 86% of them singletons. Study-wide results and caveats: At doses 0.1 to 3.0 mg/kg, CD4+ and CD8+ clones expanded. Among the nonresponders, some also had low normalized T-cell clonal expansion.

Sequenced material: CD4+ or CD8+ T cells sorted from blood, taken in a trial of the OX40 agonist ivuxolimab. This TCR was recovered from an adult with an advanced solid tumor such as melanoma, head and neck, liver or kidney cancer.

CDR3: CASRTSVNTGELFF. As DNA, the CDR3 is TGTGCCAGTAGGACTAGCGTAAACACCGGGGAGCTGTTTTTT. The chain uses TRBV19 and TRBJ2-2, with 8 bases lining up with TRBD2. This CDR3 has 14 residues. Germline CDR1 reads LNHDA; CDR2 reads SQIVND (reference sequence). V was pared by 6 bases and J by 2 bases, with 2 bases of the junction left unmatched.